This paragraph covers one TCR beta chain sequence. This clonotype was seen at least ten times. The antigen it binds to is not known. No base quality values were provided; no much bigger clone lies one nucleotide off. The data were obtained in a study of T cell repertoires in cytomegalovirus infection (dated by TCRdb to between 2018 and 2021). With respect to the entire study: Because public TCR beta signatures pointed to carriage of CMV infection together with the matching HLA type, the HLA type of each donor mattered for the analysis. What the work shows at the level of the full study, not this receptor alone: The ex vivo response was dominated by HLA-C-restricted CMV-specific TCR beta clonotypes, which also provided the single most frequent clonotype in two of eight donors. Carriers of CMV infection plus the relevant HLA type were discriminated by the cumulative frequency of public TCR beta family members in the study cohort and in an independent roughly 400-donor cohort.

Sequenced using an Illumina HiSeq 1500. Using fastp trimming at Q25 and MiXCR clonotype assembly, TCRdb reanalyzed the public sequencing data and kept in-frame beta chains. Each entry merges the rows of one CDR3 protein and shows their most common DNA and genes. For this sample there are 150,000 to 160,000 distinct CDR3 sequences; 23% appear just once. Approximately 11% of the sample lies in the top ten. In the germline V gene, CDR1 corresponds to SGHRS and CDR2 to YFSETQ. The germline V and J ends show losses of 0 bases and 8 bases respectively, and no gene match explains 6 bases of the junction. The CDR3 sequence holds 15 residues, the cysteine and phenylalanine included. Of the read, only the CDR3 DNA is kept; its 45 bases are in frame from base 1.

Here the chain combines TRBV5-1 and TRBJ2-1; the central 9 bases match TRBD1. The sequence derives from a human donor in good health (CMV status not recorded). Some clones in this sample may be carry-over from other donors' samples. Sequenced input: PBMCs. The nucleotide sequence reads TGCGCCAGCAGCTTGGTAGGGACAGGGACCGATGAGCAGTTCTTC. It translates as CASSLVGTGTDEQFF.